The clone carrying this T cell receptor (beta chain) was observed a handful of times. Its antigen is not known. The data were taken from a study of blood T cells in healthy people across ages. The second PCR ran 7 to 11 cycles with a sample-barcoded 5' primer and J-beta primers. TCRdb itself ran the 5' RACE reads through MiXCR, one entry per CDR3 protein. In the table there are roughly 1 million distinct CDR3 sequences, approximately 25% of which are singletons. Deletions cut 5 bases from V and 3 bases from J, with 17 bases between. The CDR3 length is 15 residues. Germline V gives CDR1 SGHTA, CDR2 FQGNSA. Study outcomes and limitations: Older age coincided with a roughly linear decline in TCR beta diversity per million T cells.

The same sample was also studied in work on T cells of mothers and their children. That paper states: The second PCR used the M1S primer, and this primer added sample barcodes and 2-4 random nucleotides. In each mother, TCR beta CDR3 reads exceeded 9.5 million; in each child, they numbered a few million.

The sequencing sample was made of blood. This sequence joins TRBV7-2 and TRBJ2-7, with D perhaps assigned TRBD1 or TRBD2 (6 bases each). This receptor was obtained from a girl aged 2 to 9 in good health. The CDR3 coding sequence is TGTGCCAGCAGCGATGGACGGGGGCTATACTACGAGCAGTACTTC. Translation gives CASSDGRGLYYEQYF.